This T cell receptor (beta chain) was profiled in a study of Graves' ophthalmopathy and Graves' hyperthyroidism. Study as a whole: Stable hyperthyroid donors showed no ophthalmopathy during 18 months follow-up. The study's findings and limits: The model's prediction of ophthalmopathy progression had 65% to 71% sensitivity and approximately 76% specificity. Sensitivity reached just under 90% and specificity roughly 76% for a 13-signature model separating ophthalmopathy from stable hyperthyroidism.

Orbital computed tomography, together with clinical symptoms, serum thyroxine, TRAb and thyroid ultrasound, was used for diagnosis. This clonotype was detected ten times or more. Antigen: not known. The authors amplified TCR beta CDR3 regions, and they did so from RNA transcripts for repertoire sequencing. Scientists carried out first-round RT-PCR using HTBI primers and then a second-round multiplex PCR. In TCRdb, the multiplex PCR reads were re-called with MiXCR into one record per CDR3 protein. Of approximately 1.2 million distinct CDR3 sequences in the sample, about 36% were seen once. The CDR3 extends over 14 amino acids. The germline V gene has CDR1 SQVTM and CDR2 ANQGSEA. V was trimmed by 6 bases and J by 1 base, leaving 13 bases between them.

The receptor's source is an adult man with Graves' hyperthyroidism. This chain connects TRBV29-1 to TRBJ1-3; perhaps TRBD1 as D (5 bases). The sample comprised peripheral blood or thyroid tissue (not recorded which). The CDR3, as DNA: TGCAGCGTGGGGGGACGTGGATCTGGAAACACCATATATTTT. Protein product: CSVGGRGSGNTIYF.